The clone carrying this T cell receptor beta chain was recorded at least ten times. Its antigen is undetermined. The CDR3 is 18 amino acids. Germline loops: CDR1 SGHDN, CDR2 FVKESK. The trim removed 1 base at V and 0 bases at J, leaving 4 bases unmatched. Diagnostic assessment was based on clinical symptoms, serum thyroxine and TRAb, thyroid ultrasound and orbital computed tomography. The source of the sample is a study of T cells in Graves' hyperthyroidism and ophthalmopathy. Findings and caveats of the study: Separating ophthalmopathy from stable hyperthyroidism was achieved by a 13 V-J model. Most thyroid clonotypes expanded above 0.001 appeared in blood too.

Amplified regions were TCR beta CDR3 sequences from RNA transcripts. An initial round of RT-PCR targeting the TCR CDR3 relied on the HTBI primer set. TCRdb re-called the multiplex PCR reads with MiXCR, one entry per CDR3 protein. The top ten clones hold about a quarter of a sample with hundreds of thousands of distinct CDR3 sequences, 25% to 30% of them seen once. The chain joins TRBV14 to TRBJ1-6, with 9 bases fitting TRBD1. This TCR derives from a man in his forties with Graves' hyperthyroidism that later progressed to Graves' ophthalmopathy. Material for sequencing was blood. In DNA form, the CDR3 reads TGTGCCAGCAGCCAAGGACAGGGGGAGAGCTCCTATAATTCACCCCTCCACTTT. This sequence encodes CASSQGQGESSYNSPLHF.